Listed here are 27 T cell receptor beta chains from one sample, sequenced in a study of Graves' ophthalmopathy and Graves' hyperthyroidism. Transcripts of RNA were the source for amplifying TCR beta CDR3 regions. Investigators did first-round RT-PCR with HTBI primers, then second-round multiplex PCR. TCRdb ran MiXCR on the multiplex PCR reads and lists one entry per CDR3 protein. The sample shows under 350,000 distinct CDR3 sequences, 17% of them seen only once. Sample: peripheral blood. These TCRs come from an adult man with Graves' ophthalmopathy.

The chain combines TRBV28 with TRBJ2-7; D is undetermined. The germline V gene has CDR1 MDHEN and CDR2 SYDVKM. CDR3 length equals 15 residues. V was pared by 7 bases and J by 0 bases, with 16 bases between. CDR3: CASTPSGTYSYEQYF. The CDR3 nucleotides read TGTGCCAGCACCCCTTCTGGTACCTACTCCTACGAGCAGTACTTC.

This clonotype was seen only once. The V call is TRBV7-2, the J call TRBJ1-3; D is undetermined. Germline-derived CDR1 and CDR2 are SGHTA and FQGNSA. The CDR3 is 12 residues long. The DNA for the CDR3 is TGTGCTTATCGGGCGGACGGAAACACCATATATTTT. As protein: CAYRADGNTIYF.

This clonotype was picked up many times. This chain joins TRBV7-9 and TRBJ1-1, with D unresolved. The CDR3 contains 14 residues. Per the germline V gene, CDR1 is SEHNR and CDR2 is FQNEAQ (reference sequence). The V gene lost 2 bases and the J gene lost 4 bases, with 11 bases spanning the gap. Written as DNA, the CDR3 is TGTGCCAGCAGCTTATCGAGGGCTGGCACTGAAGCTTTCTTT. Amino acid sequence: CASSLSRAGTEAFF.

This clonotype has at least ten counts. CDR3 bases: TGTGCCAGCTCCAAGACTAGCGAGACGGTTTACGAGCAGTACTTC. This encodes CASSKTSETVYEQYF. The chain employs TRBV18 and TRBJ2-7; 8 bases fit TRBD2. CDR3 length: 15 residues. V was clipped by 6 bases and J by 4 bases; unmatched bases: 11. The germline V gene encodes CDR1 KGHSH and CDR2 LQKENI.

CDR3 sequence (DNA): TGTGCCAGCAGTTTTGGGGGACAGGGTGCCGCTGAAGCTTTCTTT. Its translation is CASSFGGQGAAEAFF. J is TRBJ1-1 and V is TRBV7-9, with TRBD1 matching 9 bases. Losses at the gene ends were 6 bases for V and 6 bases for J; bases not matched to a gene: 11. The germline gives CDR1 SEHNR, CDR2 FQNEAQ (reference sequence). The CDR3 has 15 residues.

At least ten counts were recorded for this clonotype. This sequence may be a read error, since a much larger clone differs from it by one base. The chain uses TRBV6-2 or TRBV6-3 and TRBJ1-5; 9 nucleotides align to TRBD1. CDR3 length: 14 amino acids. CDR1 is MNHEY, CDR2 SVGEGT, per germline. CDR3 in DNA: TGTGCCAACAGTTCGGGACAGGGATATCAGCCCCAGCATTTT. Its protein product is CANSSGQGYQPQHF.

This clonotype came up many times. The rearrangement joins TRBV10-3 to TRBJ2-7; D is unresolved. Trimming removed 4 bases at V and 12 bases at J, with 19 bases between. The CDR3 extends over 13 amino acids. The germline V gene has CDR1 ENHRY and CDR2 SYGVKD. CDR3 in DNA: TGTGCCATCAGTGCAGGTTTAGTTACGAGATCGTACTTC. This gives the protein CAISAGLVTRSYF.

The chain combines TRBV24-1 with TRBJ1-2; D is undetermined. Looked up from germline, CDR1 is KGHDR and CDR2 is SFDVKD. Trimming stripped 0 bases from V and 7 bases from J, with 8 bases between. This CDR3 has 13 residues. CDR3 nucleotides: TGTGCCACCAGTGATTTGCTTTGGGGTGGCTACACCTTC. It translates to CATSDLLWGGYTF.

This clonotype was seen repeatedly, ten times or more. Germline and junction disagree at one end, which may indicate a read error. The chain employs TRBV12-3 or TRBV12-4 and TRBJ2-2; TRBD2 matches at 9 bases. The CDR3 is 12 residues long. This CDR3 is CAGGGATGELFF. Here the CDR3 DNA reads TGCGCGGGAGGGGGGGCCACCGGGGAGCTGTTTTTT.

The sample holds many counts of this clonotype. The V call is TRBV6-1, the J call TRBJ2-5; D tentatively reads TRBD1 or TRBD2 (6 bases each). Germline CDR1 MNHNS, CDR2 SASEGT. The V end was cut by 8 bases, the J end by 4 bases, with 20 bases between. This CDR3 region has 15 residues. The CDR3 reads CASGRGSRGRETQYF. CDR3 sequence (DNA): TGTGCCAGCGGGCGAGGCTCCCGGGGGCGAGAGACCCAGTACTTC.

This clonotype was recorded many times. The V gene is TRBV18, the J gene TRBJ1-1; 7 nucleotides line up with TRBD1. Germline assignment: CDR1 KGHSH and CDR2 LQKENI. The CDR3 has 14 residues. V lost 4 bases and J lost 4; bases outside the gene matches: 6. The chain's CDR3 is CASSRNRDSTEAFF. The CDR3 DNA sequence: TGTGCCAGCTCACGTAACCGGGACAGCACTGAAGCTTTCTTT.

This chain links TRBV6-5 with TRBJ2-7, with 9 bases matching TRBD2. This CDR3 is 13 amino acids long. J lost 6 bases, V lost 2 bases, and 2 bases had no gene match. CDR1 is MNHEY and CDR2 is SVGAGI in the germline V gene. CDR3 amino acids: CASSYGSGSEQYF. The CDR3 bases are TGTGCCAGCAGTTACGGTAGCGGGAGCGAGCAGTACTTC.

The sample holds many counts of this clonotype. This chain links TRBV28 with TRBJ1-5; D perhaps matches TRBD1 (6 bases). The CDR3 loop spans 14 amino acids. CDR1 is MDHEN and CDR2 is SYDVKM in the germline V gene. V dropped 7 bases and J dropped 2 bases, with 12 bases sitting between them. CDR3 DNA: TGTGCCAGCATACCAGGGGCCCGCAATCAGCCCCAGCATTTT. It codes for CASIPGARNQPQHF.

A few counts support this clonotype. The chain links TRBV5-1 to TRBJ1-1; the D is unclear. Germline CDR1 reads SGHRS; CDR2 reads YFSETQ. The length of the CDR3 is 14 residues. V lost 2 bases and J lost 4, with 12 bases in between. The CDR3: CASSLDTGGTEAFF. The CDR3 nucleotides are TGCGCCAGCAGCTTAGATACGGGAGGCACTGAAGCTTTCTTT.

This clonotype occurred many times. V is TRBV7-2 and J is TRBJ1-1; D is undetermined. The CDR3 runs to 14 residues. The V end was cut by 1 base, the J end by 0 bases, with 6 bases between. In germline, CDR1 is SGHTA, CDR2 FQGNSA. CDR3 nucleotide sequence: TGTGCCAGCAGCTTAGGGAGCCTGAACACTGAAGCTTTCTTT. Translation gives CASSLGSLNTEAFF.

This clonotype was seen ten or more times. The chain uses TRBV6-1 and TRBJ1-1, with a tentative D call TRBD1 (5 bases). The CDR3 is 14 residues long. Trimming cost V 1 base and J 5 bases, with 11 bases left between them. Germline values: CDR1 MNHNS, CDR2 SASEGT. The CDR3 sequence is CASSEDPGWTEAFF. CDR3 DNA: TGTGCCAGCAGTGAAGATCCAGGGTGGACTGAAGCTTTCTTT.

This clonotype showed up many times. CDR3 DNA: TGTGCCAGCAGCTTAGGGGACATAACGGGAAACACCATATATTTT. Translated, it gives CASSLGDITGNTIYF. The V call is TRBV7-4, the J call TRBJ1-3; a weak D match, TRBD1 (6 bases). The V gene's germline CDR1 is SGHVT and CDR2 SQSDAQ. V dropped 1 base and J dropped 4 bases, with 11 bases sitting between them. This CDR3 comprises 15 residues.

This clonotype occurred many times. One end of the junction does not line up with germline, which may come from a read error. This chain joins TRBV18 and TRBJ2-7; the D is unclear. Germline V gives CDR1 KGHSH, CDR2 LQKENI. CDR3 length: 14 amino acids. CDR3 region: CASSPRPGSYEQYF. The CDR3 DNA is TGTGCCAGCTCCCCACGCCCGGGCTCCTACGAGCAGTACTTC.

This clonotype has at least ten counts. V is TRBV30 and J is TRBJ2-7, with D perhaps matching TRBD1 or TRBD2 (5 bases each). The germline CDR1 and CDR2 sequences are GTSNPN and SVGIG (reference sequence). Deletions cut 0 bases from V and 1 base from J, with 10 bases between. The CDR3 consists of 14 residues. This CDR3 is CAWSVQGESYEQYF. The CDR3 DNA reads TGTGCCTGGAGTGTGCAGGGAGAGTCCTACGAGCAGTACTTC.

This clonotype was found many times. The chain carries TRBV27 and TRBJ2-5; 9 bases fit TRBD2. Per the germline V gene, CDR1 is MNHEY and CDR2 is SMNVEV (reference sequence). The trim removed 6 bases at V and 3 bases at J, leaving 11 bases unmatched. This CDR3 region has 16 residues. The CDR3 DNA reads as TGTGCCAGCAGCTCCATCCGGACTAGCGTGGAAGAGACCCAGTACTTC. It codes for CASSSIRTSVEETQYF.

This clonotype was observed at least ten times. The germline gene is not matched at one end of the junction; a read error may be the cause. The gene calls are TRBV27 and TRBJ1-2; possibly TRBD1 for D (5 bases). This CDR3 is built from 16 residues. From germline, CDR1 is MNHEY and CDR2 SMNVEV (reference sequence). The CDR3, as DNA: TGTGCCAGCACCAGGAGCGGGGCAGCAACTAACTATGGCCACACCTTC. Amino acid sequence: CASTRSGAATNYGHTF.

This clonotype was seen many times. DNA for the CDR3: TGTGCCAGCAGATCGGGTCAGGGGGCGGACGGCTACACCTTC. Amino acid sequence: CASRSGQGADGYTF. The V and J genes are TRBV11-2 and TRBJ1-2; 8 bases are shared with TRBD1. Trimming took 6 bases from V and 8 from J; bases not matched to a gene: 11. Germline V gene sequence: CDR1 SGHAT, CDR2 FQNNGV. This CDR3 has 14 amino acids.

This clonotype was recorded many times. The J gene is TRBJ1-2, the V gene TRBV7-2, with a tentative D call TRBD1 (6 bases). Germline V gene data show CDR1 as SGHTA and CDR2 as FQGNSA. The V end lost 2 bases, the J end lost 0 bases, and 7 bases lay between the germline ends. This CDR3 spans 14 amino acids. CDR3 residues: CASSLPGANYGYTF. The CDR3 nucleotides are TGTGCCAGCAGCTTACCAGGGGCTAACTATGGCTACACCTTC.

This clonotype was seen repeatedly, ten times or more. The CDR3 DNA follows: TGTGCCAGCAGCCTTCGCGGGGGAAGTGGCTACACCTTC. Translating it yields CASSLRGGSGYTF. The rearrangement joins TRBV3-1 to TRBJ1-2; a weak D match, TRBD1 (5 bases). Germline V gene data show CDR1 as LGHDT and CDR2 as YNNKEL (reference sequence). The CDR3 runs to 13 residues. V was trimmed by 4 bases and J by 7 bases, leaving 13 bases between them.

CDR3 sequence reads: CASQGLNTEAFF. DNA of the CDR3: TGTGCCAGCCAGGGCTTGAACACTGAAGCTTTCTTT. The genes are TRBV11-2 and TRBJ1-1, with TRBD1 as a possible D gene (5 bases). Trimming removed 8 bases at V and 0 bases at J, with 7 bases between. Germline V gene lookup returns CDR1 SGHAT and CDR2 FQNNGV. The CDR3 has 12 residues.

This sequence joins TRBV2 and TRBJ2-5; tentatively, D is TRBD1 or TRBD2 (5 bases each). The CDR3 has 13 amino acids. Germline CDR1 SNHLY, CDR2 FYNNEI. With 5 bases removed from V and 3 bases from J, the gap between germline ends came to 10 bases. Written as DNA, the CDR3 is TGTGCCAGCAGTAGGGGACGCAAAGAGACCCAGTACTTC. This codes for CASSRGRKETQYF.

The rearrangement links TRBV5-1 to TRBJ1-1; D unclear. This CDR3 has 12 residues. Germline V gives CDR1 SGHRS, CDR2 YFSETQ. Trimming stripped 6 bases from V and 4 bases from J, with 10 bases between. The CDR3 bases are TGCGCCAGCACCCTTGGCGGCACTGAAGCTTTCTTT. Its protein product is CASTLGGTEAFF.